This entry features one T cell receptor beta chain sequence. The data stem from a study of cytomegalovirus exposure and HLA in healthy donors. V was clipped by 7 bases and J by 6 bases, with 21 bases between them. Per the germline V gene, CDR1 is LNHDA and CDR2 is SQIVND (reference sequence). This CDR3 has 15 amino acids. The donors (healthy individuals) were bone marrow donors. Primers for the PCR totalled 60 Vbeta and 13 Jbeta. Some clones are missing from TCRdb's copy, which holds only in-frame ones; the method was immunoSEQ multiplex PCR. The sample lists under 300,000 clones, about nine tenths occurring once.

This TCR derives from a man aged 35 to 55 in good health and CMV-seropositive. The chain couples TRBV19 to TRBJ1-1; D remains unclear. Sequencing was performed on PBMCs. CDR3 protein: CASTKKQNIVAEAFF. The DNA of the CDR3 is TGTGCCAGTACCAAAAAACAGAATATTGTCGCTGAAGCTTTCTTT.